This TCR beta chain derives from a study of shared clonotypes between healthy human individuals (dated by TCRdb to about 2020). Study-wide context: The cohort included a few men and two women between 18 and 49 years of age. To estimate repertoire size and how much clonotypes are shared between individuals, the study performed deep sequencing of blood TCR repertoires from five healthy adults. Libraries were prepared and TCR repertoires were sequenced by different laboratories using diverse techniques, in order to increase sequencing depth and limit assay-specific biases. Per donor, leukapheresis produced somewhere between about 0.94 and 10 billion PBMCs.

CDR1 and CDR2 were assigned from the germline V gene as SGDLS and YYNGEE. V is clipped by 0 bases and J by 4 bases, and the sequence between their germline boundaries is 13 bases long. The CDR3 holds 15 amino acids from the cysteine to the phenylalanine. Only the CDR3 DNA stays, 45 bases, in frame from base 1. On this clone: Its antigen remains undetermined. No much larger clonotype is one base removed from it; base qualities were not supplied.

The full study reports these points: Because the study included only a small number of donors, the genetic and exposure-history diversity represented was limited. Sampling was restricted to blood, and TCR repertoires in tissue are likely to differ from TCR repertoires in blood. Pairwise subsampling led to the expectation that sequencing depth would affect the degree of clonotype sharing among donors.

Healthy HIV-negative adults with no recently reported acute infections or vaccinations were included as donors. Every donor was a Caucasian adult living in Nashville, Tennessee, USA. In the unsorted samples, 87 million or so PBMCs were counted, and genomic DNA was extracted using the QIAamp DNA Blood Mini kit. Blood was obtained by leukapheresis, after which PBMCs were separated by Ficoll-Histopaque density gradient centrifugation and cryopreserved in liquid nitrogen vapor phase. TCR CDR3 regions were amplified from genomic DNA by multiplex PCR using the deep immunoSEQ assay. Extracted genomic DNA from each cell subset was spread evenly across all wells of several immunoSEQ 96-well plates, with each plate serving as a replicate. For unsorted PBMC, 250 to 300 ng of genomic DNA, equivalent to about 30,000 T cell genomes, went into each replicate PCR. Genomic DNA from unsorted PBMC was sequenced over ten immunoSEQ deep assay plates. Purified libraries were quantified with a Qubit 3.0 fluorometer, sized on a Bioanalyzer 2100, and re-quantified with the KAPA Library Quantification kit. Every immunoSEQ 96-well plate was sequenced on a separate single-read 150-cycle Illumina NextSeq 550 flow cell. In the authors' own workflow: Because the immunoSEQ output held only junctional sequences and lacked quality scores, the filtering could not match the filtering applied to full-length reads. To assign V/J genes and CDR3, sequences were annotated using PyIR, a Python wrapper for IgBLAST v1.9, with IMGT germline references. Reads were filtered out if the reads had weak V/J assignments (E-value above 1e-6), no CDR3, stop codons, out-of-frame junctions, or ambiguous translated residues. V3J clonotypes were defined by identical inferred V gene, J gene, and CDR3 amino acid sequence. The percentage overlap between two repertoires was calculated by dividing the number of shared unique clonotypes by the size of the smaller repertoire. RTK rarefaction, the Chao1 estimator, and Recon v2.1 estimates of unobserved clonotypes were used to assess repertoire richness. TCRdb limited this immuneACCESS table to in-frame rearrangements with V and J called. A share of clones is missing; checked studies link under half to unresolved V genes, and the rest is unexplained. The V and J calls and clone size come from that table; D and trimming were worked out from the DNA. This sample holds about 560,000 clones; around 77% were observed only once. Jointly, the top ten make up about 12% of the sample.

The source material was PBMCs. The receptor was derived from a woman between 40 and 55 years old in good health. Some clones in this sample may be carry-over from other donors' samples. Recombination connected TRBV9 to TRBJ1-1; 5 matching bases give a weak D call of TRBD1. The DNA sequence is TGTGCCAGCAGCGTAGTTTCGCTGGGGGTCACTGAAGCTTTCTTT. Translated, it reads CASSVVSLGVTEAFF.